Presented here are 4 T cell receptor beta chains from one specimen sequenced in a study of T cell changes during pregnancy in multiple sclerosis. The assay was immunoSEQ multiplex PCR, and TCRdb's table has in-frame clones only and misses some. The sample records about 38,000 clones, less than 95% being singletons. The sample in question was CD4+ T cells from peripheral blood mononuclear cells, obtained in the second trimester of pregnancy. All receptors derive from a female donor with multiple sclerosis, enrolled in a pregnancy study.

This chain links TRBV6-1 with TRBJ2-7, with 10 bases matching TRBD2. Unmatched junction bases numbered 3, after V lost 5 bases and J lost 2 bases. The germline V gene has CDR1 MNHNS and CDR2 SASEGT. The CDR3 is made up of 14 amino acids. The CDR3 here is CASSSGRDAYEQYF. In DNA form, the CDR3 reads TGTGCCAGCAGTAGCGGGAGGGATGCCTACGAGCAGTACTTC.

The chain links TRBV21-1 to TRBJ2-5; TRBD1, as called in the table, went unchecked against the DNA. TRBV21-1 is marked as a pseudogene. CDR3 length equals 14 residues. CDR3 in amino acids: CASSNWGPEETQYF. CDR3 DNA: TGTGCCAGCAGCAATTGGGGCCCAGAAGAGACCCAGTACTTC.

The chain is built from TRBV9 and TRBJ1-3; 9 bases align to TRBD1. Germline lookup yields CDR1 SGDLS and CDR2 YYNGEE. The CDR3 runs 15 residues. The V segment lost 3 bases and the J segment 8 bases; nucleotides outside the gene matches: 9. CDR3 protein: CASSARQGERDTIYF. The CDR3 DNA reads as TGTGCCAGCAGCGCCCGACAGGGGGAGCGGGACACCATATATTTT.

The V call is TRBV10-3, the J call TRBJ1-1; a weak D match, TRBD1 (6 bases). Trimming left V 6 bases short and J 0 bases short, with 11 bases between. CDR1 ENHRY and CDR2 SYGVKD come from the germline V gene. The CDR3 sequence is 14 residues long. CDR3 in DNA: TGTGCCATCAGCACGGACAGTCTGAACACTGAAGCTTTCTTT. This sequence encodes CAISTDSLNTEAFF.